Ten or more counts support the clone carrying this TCR beta chain. What it binds is unknown. Library preparation for TCR beta used quantitative 5'-RACE with molecular barcodes. TCRdb reprocessed the 5' RACE reads with MiXCR, giving one entry per CDR3 protein. The sample consists of tens of thousands of distinct CDR3 sequences, roughly 6.2% of them appearing once. V lost 6 bases and J lost 4, with 13 bases in between. The CDR3 has 13 amino acids. Germline loops: CDR1 SGHRS, CDR2 YFSETQ. The sample originates from a study of CD8 T cells in ankylosing spondylitis. Whole-study findings and limits: Disease-linked clones reportedly showed significant enrichment in matched ankylosing spondylitis synovial fluid.

The receptor comes from a male donor with ankylosing spondylitis. V gene TRBV5-1 combines with J gene TRBJ1-1, with D possibly TRBD1 on 5 matching bases. Material for sequencing was synovial fluid, either unsorted or a sorted T cell fraction (not recorded which). The CDR3 DNA reads as TGCGCCAGCACGCAGGAGGGGAGCACTGAAGCTTTCTTT. It codes for CASTQEGSTEAFF.